The 23 T cell receptor beta chains below come from one sample, sequenced in a study of PD-1 blockade in mismatch repair-deficient tumors (dated by TCRdb to about 2017). Library creation used the immunoSEQ multiplex PCR assay. Held by TCRdb, this immuneACCESS table contains in-frame sequences only and omits some clones. Under half of the omission traces to an unresolved V gene where checked; the cause of the rest is unknown. For this sample the table gives under 95,000 clones, of which roughly 80% were detected only once. Roughly 5.5% of the sample is in the top ten clones. Here the sequenced sample was peripheral blood, taken 44 weeks after starting pembrolizumab. These receptors were obtained from an adult with mismatch repair-deficient cancer.

V is TRBV6-4 and J is TRBJ1-1; D gene unclear. CDR3 length: 13 residues. V was pared by 5 bases and J by 1 base, with 8 bases between. Germline CDR1 MRHNA, CDR2 SNTAGT. The CDR3 bases are TGTGCCAGCAGTCTCTCCAGGAACACTGAAGCTTTCTTT. Translation gives CASSLSRNTEAFF.

The chain combines TRBV2 with TRBJ2-7; D remains ambiguous. The V end was cut by 4 bases, the J end by 6 bases, with 7 bases between. The CDR3 runs to 11 residues. CDR1 is SNHLY and CDR2 is FYNNEI in the germline V gene. The CDR3: CASSARSEQYF. The CDR3 nucleotides read TGTGCCAGCAGTGCCCGGTCCGAGCAGTACTTC.

J is TRBJ2-6 and V is TRBV5-1, with TRBD1 matching over 7 bases. This CDR3 contains 18 residues. V shed 4 bases and J 1 base; nucleotides not matched to a gene: 11. The germline gives CDR1 SGHRS, CDR2 YFSETQ. The CDR3 protein is CASSPTLGQPSGANVLTF. The DNA of the CDR3 is TGCGCCAGCAGCCCAACCTTGGGACAGCCATCTGGGGCCAACGTCCTGACTTTC.

The chain joins TRBV25-1 to TRBJ2-1; TRBD2 matches at 10 bases. The germline CDR1 and CDR2 sequences are MGHDK and SYGVNS. This CDR3 comprises 15 residues. V was pared by 0 bases and J by 6 bases, with 2 bases of the junction left unmatched. Here the CDR3 DNA reads TGTGCCAGCAGTGAATATAGGACTAGCGGCAATGAGCAGTTCTTC. This translates into CASSEYRTSGNEQFF.

The chain couples TRBV5-1 to TRBJ2-3, with D hard to call. V gave up 0 bases and J gave up 0 bases, with 11 bases separating them. Germline values: CDR1 SGHRS, CDR2 YFSETQ. This CDR3 is built from 16 residues. The CDR3 region has the DNA TGCGCCAGCAGCTTGGAATACGGTACTAGCACAGATACGCAGTATTTT. Its protein is CASSLEYGTSTDTQYF. Supplemented by reference TRBV5-1 and TRBJ2-3, the full variable domain reads KAGVTQTPRYLIKTRGQQVTLSCSPISGHRSVSWYQQTPGQGLQFLFEYFSETQRNKGNFPGRFSGRQFSNSRSEMNVSTLELGDSALYLCASSLEYGTSTDTQYFGPGTRLTVL.

This clone was picked up one time. The chain is built from TRBV9 and TRBJ2-5; no reliable D call. From germline, CDR1 is SGDLS and CDR2 YYNGEE. The CDR3 totals 16 residues. The germline V and J ends were trimmed by 3 bases and 4 bases, with 19 bases remaining between them. CDR3 protein: CASSAPFQAPIETQYF. CDR3 DNA: TGTGCCAGCAGCGCCCCCTTTCAGGCGCCAATAGAGACCCAGTACTTC. The whole variable domain, remainder taken from reference TRBV9 and TRBJ2-5, is DSGVTQTPKHLITATGQRVTLRCSPRSGDLSVYWYQQSLDQGLQFLIQYYNGEERAKGNILERFSAQQFPDLHSELNLSSLELGDSALYFCASSAPFQAPIETQYFGPGTRLLVL.

The chain is built from TRBV6-6 and TRBJ2-7; no clear D gene. The germline gives CDR1 MNHNY, CDR2 SVGAGI (reference sequence). The CDR3 extends over 13 amino acids. Trimming left V 2 bases short and J 3 bases short, with 8 bases between. The CDR3 nucleotides read TGTGCCAGCAGTTACACGCGATTCTACGAGCAGTACTTC. Its translation: CASSYTRFYEQYF.

The CDR3 nucleotides read TGTGCCAGCAGCTCGAAAGGGGGCGTGAGCTCCTACGAGCAGTACTTC. It yields the protein CASSSKGGVSSYEQYF. V gene TRBV7-3 combines with J gene TRBJ2-7; TRBD1 agrees at 7 bases. Germline assignment: CDR1 SGHTA and CDR2 FQGTGA. The CDR3 consists of 16 residues. V lost 4 bases and J lost 0; bases outside the gene matches: 9. Supplemented by reference TRBV7-3 and TRBJ2-7, the full variable domain reads GAGVSQTPSNKVTEKGKYVELRCDPISGHTALYWYRQSLGQGPEFLIYFQGTGAADDSGLPNDRFFAVRPEGSVSTLKIQRTERGDSAVYLCASSSKGGVSSYEQYFGPGTRLTVT.

The chain uses TRBV6-1 and TRBJ2-3; D is perhaps TRBD1 or TRBD2 (5 bases each). CDR1 is MNHNS and CDR2 is SASEGT in the germline V gene. This CDR3 has 15 amino acids. The V end lost 3 bases, the J end lost 2 bases, and 12 bases lay between the germline ends. CDR3 protein: CASSESGTTTDTQYF. DNA for the CDR3: TGTGCCAGCAGTGAGTCGGGGACCACCACAGATACGCAGTATTTT.

The chain is built from TRBV5-1 and TRBJ2-3, with TRBD2 identical over 12 bases. The CDR3 consists of 17 residues. The V gene end was trimmed by 5 bases and the J gene end by 0 bases; junction bases not matched to a gene: 7. CDR1 and CDR2 from the germline V gene are SGHRS and YFSETQ. The CDR3 bases are TGCGCCAGCAGTCAGGGGGGGACTAGCGGGAGCACAGATACGCAGTATTTT. Encoded protein: CASSQGGTSGSTDTQYF.

V and J are TRBV28 and TRBJ2-7; D is unresolved. Trimming pared 9 bases from V and 7 bases from J, leaving 13 bases between. Germline CDR1 and CDR2: MDHEN and SYDVKM. The CDR3 contains 11 residues. This CDR3 reads CASAEPWEQYF. The CDR3, as DNA: TGTGCCAGTGCGGAGCCTTGGGAGCAGTACTTC. The variable domain in full, with the rest retrieved from reference TRBV28 and TRBJ2-7, is DVKVTQSSRYLVKRTGEKVFLECVQDMDHENMFWYRQDPGLGLRLIYFSYDVKMKEKGDIPEGYSVSREKKERFSLILESASTNQTSMYLCASAEPWEQYFGPGTRLTVT.

Here the CDR3 reads CSVAGTMNTEAFF. Written as DNA, the CDR3 is TGCAGCGTAGCCGGGACAATGAACACTGAAGCTTTCTTT. This chain uses TRBV29-1 with TRBJ1-1, with D maybe TRBD1 (6 bases). V was trimmed by 6 bases and J by 0 bases, leaving 11 bases between them. CDR1 is SQVTM, CDR2 ANQGSEA, per germline. CDR3 length equals 13 residues.

The chain carries TRBV7-2 and TRBJ1-1, with D unresolved. The CDR3 is 12 residues long. Germline CDR1 is SGHTA and CDR2 is FQGNSA. V was clipped by 1 base and J by 9 bases, with 9 bases between them. CDR3 in amino acids: CASSLVWQKAFF. CDR3 sequence (DNA): TGTGCCAGCAGCTTAGTATGGCAGAAAGCTTTCTTT.

This chain connects TRBV7-9 to TRBJ1-1, with unresolved D. V was cut by 6 bases and J by 0 bases, with 14 bases left in between. The CDR3 extends over 15 amino acids. CDR1 is SEHNR and CDR2 is FQNEAQ in the germline V gene (reference sequence). CDR3 sequence: CASRSYLGMNTEAFF. CDR3 DNA: TGTGCCAGCAGATCCTACTTGGGCATGAACACTGAAGCTTTCTTT.

The V and J genes are TRBV25-1 and TRBJ1-3; TRBD1 is a possible D gene (6 bases). This CDR3 has 14 amino acids. Trimming removed 5 bases from V and 3 bases from J, with 11 bases in between. The germline V gene has CDR1 MGHDK and CDR2 SYGVNS. The CDR3, as DNA: TGTGCCAGCAGTAGAGGGGGTTATGGAAACACCATATATTTT. Translation: CASSRGGYGNTIYF.

The chain recombines TRBV19 with TRBJ2-7; 9 bases align to TRBD2. Germline CDR1 is LNHDA and CDR2 is SQIVND (reference sequence). There are 14 residues in the CDR3. The trim removed 6 bases at V and 2 bases at J, leaving 5 bases unmatched. CDR3 sequence: CASRTSGAPYEQYF. DNA of the CDR3: TGTGCCAGTAGGACTAGCGGTGCTCCCTACGAGCAGTACTTC.

This clone was picked up many times. The chain couples TRBV2 to TRBJ2-7; 8 bases are a match to TRBD1. Unmatched junction bases numbered 2, after V lost 3 bases and J lost 4 bases. There are 13 residues in the CDR3. The germline V gene has CDR1 SNHLY and CDR2 FYNNEI. As DNA, the CDR3 is TGTGCCAGCAGTGATAACAGGGGGTACGAGCAGTACTTC. Protein sequence: CASSDNRGYEQYF.

The V call is TRBV7-3, the J call TRBJ2-2; TRBD2 agrees at 7 bases. The V gene end was trimmed by 2 bases and the J gene end by 0 bases; junction bases not matched to a gene: 3. The germline V gene has CDR1 SGHTA and CDR2 FQGTGA. This CDR3 contains 16 residues. CDR3 coding DNA: TGTGCCAGCAGCTTAGGGCTAGCGGCGAACACCGGGGAGCTGTTTTTT. It encodes CASSLGLAANTGELFF.

This clone was observed a single time. The chain employs TRBV5-1 and TRBJ1-1; TRBD1 matches 12 bases. Germline CDR1 is SGHRS and CDR2 is YFSETQ. The CDR3 totals 14 residues. V shed 4 bases and J 9 bases; nucleotides not matched to a gene: 7. CDR3 coding DNA: TGCGCCAGCAGCCAGGGACAGGGGGCGGACAAAGCTTTCTTT. This codes for CASSQGQGADKAFF. Variable domain in full (rest from reference TRBV5-1 and TRBJ1-1): KAGVTQTPRYLIKTRGQQVTLSCSPISGHRSVSWYQQTPGQGLQFLFEYFSETQRNKGNFPGRFSGRQFSNSRSEMNVSTLELGDSALYLCASSQGQGADKAFFGQGTRLTVV.

CDR3 bases: TGCGCCAGCAGCCAACAGGGGACGACAGGAAACACCATATATTTT. It encodes CASSQQGTTGNTIYF. This chain joins TRBV5-1 and TRBJ1-3; 7 positions agree with TRBD1. Germline V gene sequence: CDR1 SGHRS, CDR2 YFSETQ. Trimming removed 4 bases from V and 4 bases from J; junction bases left unmatched: 8. CDR3 length equals 15 residues.

In this sample, this clone turned up once. The rearrangement joins TRBV5-4 to TRBJ2-7, with D possibly TRBD2 on 5 matching bases. The germline V gene has CDR1 SGHNT and CDR2 YYREEE (reference sequence). V lost 4 bases, J lost 6 bases, and 17 bases lay in between. CDR3 length: 14 residues. The CDR3 spells CASSPSAGIGEQYF. The CDR3 DNA reads as TGTGCCAGCAGCCCCTCCGCCGGGATTGGCGAGCAGTACTTC.

This clone has a single count. V and J are TRBV6-5 and TRBJ2-1; possibly TRBD1 for D (5 bases). The germline V gene has CDR1 MNHEY and CDR2 SVGAGI. Trimming stripped 0 bases from V and 5 bases from J, with 14 bases between. The length of the CDR3 is 16 residues. CDR3 loop: CASSYSVAGFHNEQFF. The CDR3 bases are TGTGCCAGCAGTTACTCGGTGGCAGGGTTTCACAATGAGCAGTTCTTC.

The chain joins TRBV6-1 to TRBJ1-1; D remains ambiguous. Germline lookup yields CDR1 MNHNS and CDR2 SASEGT. The CDR3 is made up of 11 amino acids. Trimming took 9 bases from V and 4 from J, leaving 9 bases between them. The CDR3 region is CASAQVTEAFF. The CDR3, as DNA: TGTGCCAGTGCCCAAGTCACTGAAGCTTTCTTT.